These 25 T cell receptor beta chains came from one sample sequenced in a study of beta chain features in type 1 diabetes. Of the isolated RNA, all was reverse transcribed, and so the sequenced material was expressed TCRB transcripts. TCRdb's table, derived via immunoSEQ multiplex PCR, lists solely in-frame clones and lacks some. The sample lists over 500,000 clones, roughly 15% seen once, with 0.09% to 0.095% in the top ten. The sequenced material came from naive CD4+ T cells from blood. Source of these receptors: a man aged 18 to 30 in good health.

The chain is built from TRBV25-1 and TRBJ1-2; D not certain. Trimming left V 0 bases short and J 2 bases short, with 7 bases between. The CDR3 is 14 amino acids. CDR1 MGHDK and CDR2 SYGVNS come from the germline V gene. This CDR3 reads CASSEYNSNYGYTF. DNA for the CDR3: TGTGCCAGCAGTGAATATAACTCCAACTATGGCTACACCTTC.

This clone appeared a single time. The chain employs TRBV15 and TRBJ1-2; D gene uncertain. Germline-derived CDR1 and CDR2 are LNHNV and YYDKDF (reference sequence). Trimming took off 2 bases at V and 0 bases at J, with 7 bases between the two ends. The CDR3 is 14 residues long. The CDR3: CATSRQKANYGYTF. The CDR3 DNA reads as TGTGCCACCAGCAGACAGAAGGCTAACTATGGCTACACCTTC.

This clone has just a few counts. V gene TRBV5-1 combines with J gene TRBJ2-5, with 9 bases matching TRBD1. V was clipped by 4 bases and J by 4 bases; unmatched bases: 11. Looked up from germline, CDR1 is SGHRS and CDR2 is YFSETQ. The CDR3 spans 16 residues. This chain's CDR3 is CASSIATGTGLETQYF. The CDR3 nucleotides read TGCGCCAGCAGCATCGCAACCGGGACAGGGTTAGAGACCCAGTACTTC. Full variable domain (rest looked up from reference TRBV5-1 and TRBJ2-5): KAGVTQTPRYLIKTRGQQVTLSCSPISGHRSVSWYQQTPGQGLQFLFEYFSETQRNKGNFPGRFSGRQFSNSRSEMNVSTLELGDSALYLCASSIATGTGLETQYFGPGTRLLVL.

V is TRBV5-6 and J is TRBJ2-5, with 13 bases identical to TRBD2. The CDR3 covers 16 residues. After removal of 4 bases from V and 2 bases from J, the junction contained 5 bases not matched to a gene. Germline-derived CDR1 and CDR2 are SGHDT and YYEEEE. CDR3 nucleotide sequence: TGTGCCAGCAGCCGGACTAGCGGGAGATATCAAGAGACCCAGTACTTC. Translation: CASSRTSGRYQETQYF.

This sequence joins TRBV5-1 and TRBJ1-1; D unclear. The V and J ends lost 5 bases and 1 base respectively, with 3 bases between them. CDR1 and CDR2 from the germline V gene are SGHRS and YFSETQ. The CDR3 covers 11 residues. The CDR3 region has the DNA TGCGCCAGCAGTGAGAACACTGAAGCTTTCTTT. This encodes CASSENTEAFF.

This clone was counted a few times. The genes are TRBV27 and TRBJ2-7; weak D call: TRBD1 (6 bases). Trimming removed 7 bases from V and 1 base from J, with 14 bases in between. The CDR3 extends over 14 amino acids. CDR1 MNHEY and CDR2 SMNVEV come from the germline V gene (reference sequence). DNA for the CDR3: TGTGCCAGCAAGAGGGGGTTTTTTTCCTACGAGCAGTACTTC. This gives the protein CASKRGFFSYEQYF.

This clone was observed a handful of times. The chain recombines TRBV6-5 with TRBJ2-1; D is unresolved. Trimming cost V 7 bases and J 3 bases, with 10 bases left between them. Per the germline V gene, CDR1 is MNHEY and CDR2 is SVGAGI. This CDR3 spans 13 amino acids. The CDR3, as DNA: TGTGCCAGCACGGCAGGAGTCTACAATGAGCAGTTCTTC. It yields the protein CASTAGVYNEQFF.

The DNA for the CDR3 is TGTGCCAGCAGCGGCAGGGAATCATCGGCCGAGCAGTACTTC. It is translated as CASSGRESSAEQYF. The genes are TRBV9 and TRBJ2-7; possibly TRBD1 for D (5 bases). Trimming removed 3 bases from V and 6 bases from J, with 16 bases in between. CDR1 SGDLS and CDR2 YYNGEE come from the germline V gene. The CDR3 contains 14 residues.

In its sample, this clone was seen a few times. The V and J genes are TRBV21-1 and TRBJ2-7; TRBD1, the table's D call, lacks a check against the DNA. TRBV21-1 is a pseudogene segment. The CDR3 has 14 amino acids. The CDR3 DNA reads as TGTGCCAGCAGCACGCTGTGCAGGTCCTACGAGCAGTACTTC. It yields the protein CASSTLCRSYEQYF.

The chain uses TRBV28 and TRBJ1-5; D possibly corresponds to TRBD1 (5 bases). V lost 5 bases and J 9 bases, leaving 14 bases between the germline ends. The CDR3 is 13 amino acids. Germline V gene lookup returns CDR1 MDHEN and CDR2 SYDVKM. CDR3 region: CASSLFSGGPQHF. The CDR3 region has the DNA TGTGCCAGCAGTCTATTTAGCGGGGGGCCCCAGCATTTT.

V usage is TRBV7-7 and J usage is TRBJ2-3; 9 nucleotides line up with TRBD2. The V gene's germline CDR1 is SSHAT and CDR2 FNYEAQ (reference sequence). J gave up 2 bases and V 5 bases, and 17 bases lay outside the gene matches. The CDR3 contains 19 residues. DNA of the CDR3: TGTGCCAGCAGCCCAAGACCATCGGGGCGGGAGGGACACACAGATACGCAGTATTTT. The encoded protein is CASSPRPSGREGHTDTQYF.

This clone was detected only a few times. The chain is built from TRBV19 and TRBJ2-1; 9 nucleotides align to TRBD2. The CDR3 is 13 amino acids. J lost 7 bases, V lost 6 bases, and 4 bases had no gene match. Per germline, CDR1 LNHDA and CDR2 SQIVND (reference sequence). This chain's CDR3 is CASRSGGRNEQFF. CDR3 sequence (DNA): TGTGCCAGTAGGAGCGGGGGGCGGAATGAGCAGTTCTTC.

This clone was detected only a few times. This chain uses TRBV28 with TRBJ2-7; weak D call: TRBD2 (6 bases). The CDR3 is 15 amino acids. Germline-derived CDR1 and CDR2 are MDHEN and SYDVKM. Between the trimmed V and J ends, which lost 2 bases and 5 bases, there was a span of 16 bases. The DNA for the CDR3 is TGTGCCAGCAGTTTACCGGCGGGGATGGGGGACGAGCAGTACTTC. Residues: CASSLPAGMGDEQYF.

This rearrangement joins TRBV5-1 to TRBJ2-5; maybe TRBD1 (7 bases). V was pared by 0 bases and J by 4 bases, with 16 bases between. The CDR3 is 16 residues long. Germline V gene lookup returns CDR1 SGHRS and CDR2 YFSETQ. The CDR3 DNA follows: TGCGCCAGCAGCTTGGATGGAGGGGGCAGGGGAGAGACCCAGTACTTC. Its protein is CASSLDGGGRGETQYF.

V is TRBV6-5 and J is TRBJ2-7, with 7 positions matching TRBD1. Germline V CDR1 and CDR2: MNHEY, SVGAGI. CDR3 length: 15 amino acids. The trim removed 7 bases at V and 3 bases at J, leaving 12 bases unmatched. CDR3 nucleotides: TGTGCCAGCAAAATTATACAGGGGTCAGACTACGAGCAGTACTTC. It yields the protein CASKIIQGSDYEQYF.

The chain has TRBV2 and TRBJ1-1; 9 nucleotides line up with TRBD1. Trimming took 8 bases from V and 1 from J; bases not matched to a gene: 8. Germline V gene lookup returns CDR1 SNHLY and CDR2 FYNNEI. The CDR3 is 15 amino acids. CDR3 bases: TGTGCCAGCTCTCGGACAGGGGCGGGGAACACTGAAGCTTTCTTT. It translates to CASSRTGAGNTEAFF.

This rearrangement joins TRBV6-5 to TRBJ2-5; D ambiguous. V was cut by 7 bases and J by 5 bases, with 17 bases left in between. Germline V gives CDR1 MNHEY, CDR2 SVGAGI. This CDR3 is 14 amino acids long. The CDR3 sequence: CASIHPPLRETQYF. DNA of the CDR3: TGTGCCAGCATCCACCCCCCCCTCCGGGAGACCCAGTACTTC.

This rearrangement joins TRBV27 to TRBJ2-1, with 12 bases aligning to TRBD2. The CDR3 runs to 17 residues. The ends lost 5 bases at V and 2 bases at J; junction bases unmatched: 7. Germline V CDR1 and CDR2: MNHEY, SMNVEV (reference sequence). In DNA form, the CDR3 reads TGTGCCAGCAGTCGGAGACTAGCGGGGGCGCCCTACAATGAGCAGTTCTTC. Its translation is CASSRRLAGAPYNEQFF.

This clone occurred a few times. The sample carries other DNA sequences with the same CDR3. The chain joins TRBV7-9 to TRBJ1-1; D is perhaps TRBD1 (5 bases). Germline CDR1 and CDR2: SEHNR and FQNEAQ (reference sequence). CDR3 length: 12 residues. V dropped 4 bases and J dropped 4 bases, with 7 bases sitting between them. CDR3 in amino acids: CASSSGGTEAFF. The CDR3 region has the DNA TGTGCCAGCAGCTCCGGGGGCACTGAAGCTTTCTTT.

The sample holds a few counts of this clone. One end of the junction fails to match germline, which may point to a read error. The genes are TRBV28 and TRBJ1-2, with 8 bases identical to TRBD1. The CDR3 is 12 amino acids. Germline V CDR1 and CDR2: MDHEN, SYDVKM. The CDR3 protein is CASTRGGQDRGF. The DNA for the CDR3 is TGTGCCAGCACCCGAGGGGGACAGGATAGAGGCTTC.

The chain joins TRBV5-1 to TRBJ2-3; 8 nucleotides match TRBD1. V dropped 4 bases and J dropped 4; count of bases not matched to a gene: 8. This CDR3 spans 15 amino acids. CDR1 and CDR2 from the germline V gene are SGHRS and YFSETQ. The CDR3 sequence is CASSRGQGGSDTQYF. In nucleotides, the CDR3 is TGCGCCAGCAGCCGAGGACAGGGTGGTTCAGATACGCAGTATTTT.

This clone was observed a handful of times. This rearrangement joins TRBV7-2 to TRBJ2-7; TRBD2 aligns across 9 bases. This CDR3 has 14 residues. The germline V gene encodes CDR1 SGHTA and CDR2 FQGNSA. J gave up 3 bases and V 5 bases, and 5 bases lay outside the gene matches. CDR3 DNA: TGTGCCAGCAGCCCCCTAGCGGGGCTCTACGAGCAGTACTTC. Its translation is CASSPLAGLYEQYF. Looking up the rest from reference TRBV7-2 and TRBJ2-7 gives the full variable domain: GAGVSQSPSNKVTEKGKDVELRCDPISGHTALYWYRQSLGQGLEFLIYFQGNSAPDKSGLPSDRFSAERTGGSVSTLTIQRTQQEDSAVYLCASSPLAGLYEQYFGPGTRLTVT.

The V call is TRBV10-3, the J call TRBJ2-1; the match to TRBD1 covers 9 bases. The CDR3 covers 17 residues. Germline CDR1 reads ENHRY; CDR2 reads SYGVKD. Trimming at V came to 2 bases and at J to 5 bases, leaving 10 bases not matched to a gene. CDR3 in DNA: TGTGCCATCAGTGAGGTAGGGACAGGGTCCCCTAACAATGAGCAGTTCTTC. Translating it yields CAISEVGTGSPNNEQFF.

A few counts support this clone. The V gene is TRBV4-2, the J gene TRBJ2-1; 8 bases align to TRBD2. The ends lost 1 base at V and 3 bases at J; junction bases unmatched: 8. The CDR3 spans 17 residues. Germline lookup yields CDR1 LGHNA and CDR2 YNFKEQ. CDR3 sequence (DNA): TGTGCCAGCAGCCAAGCCACGGGAAGCGGGGGCTACAATGAGCAGTTCTTC. Its translation: CASSQATGSGGYNEQFF.

The CDR3 loop is CASRSLGTGNEKLFF. The DNA of the CDR3 is TGTGCCAGCAGGTCGCTTGGGACGGGAAATGAAAAACTGTTTTTT. The V call is TRBV27, the J call TRBJ1-4; perhaps TRBD1 as D (5 bases). V was cut by 6 bases and J by 5 bases, with 16 bases left in between. Germline CDR1 and CDR2: MNHEY and SMNVEV (reference sequence). The CDR3 is 15 amino acids.